These 30 T cell receptor beta chains were all obtained from the same sample, sequenced in a study of T cell responses to AZD1222 COVID-19 vaccine. Clones were sequenced by immunoSEQ multiplex PCR, and TCRdb holds only the in-frame ones, with some missing. The top ten hold roughly 8% of the sample, which has about 110,000 clones, about nine tenths seen once. Sample: peripheral blood, taken 28 days after the second AZD1222 dose. These receptors were collected from an adult who received the AZD1222 COVID-19 vaccine.

This clone occurred once. The J gene is TRBJ1-5, the V gene TRBV13, with TRBD1 identical over 8 bases. This CDR3 contains 14 residues. Trimming cost V 7 bases and J 6 bases; bases outside gene matches: 8. The germline V gene has CDR1 PRHDT and CDR2 FYEKMQ (reference sequence). CDR3 coding DNA: TGTGCCAGCACCCTACAGGGGGGCGGTCAGCCCCAGCATTTT. Protein sequence: CASTLQGGGQPQHF.

This chain uses TRBV3-1 (or the pseudogene TRBV3-2) with TRBJ2-7, with 7 positions matching TRBD1. The CDR3 runs 16 residues. Unmatched junction bases numbered 9, after V lost 1 base and J lost 3 bases. Germline lookup yields CDR1 LGHDT and CDR2 YNNKEL (reference sequence). The chain's CDR3 is CASSQAYDRDDYEQYF. CDR3 DNA sequence: TGTGCCAGCAGCCAAGCCTACGACAGGGACGACTACGAGCAGTACTTC.

In this sample, this clone turned up once. This rearrangement joins TRBV4-1 to TRBJ1-6; D is perhaps TRBD1 (6 bases). The CDR3 is 17 amino acids. Germline-derived CDR1 and CDR2 are MGHRA and YSYEKL. V was clipped by 10 bases and J by 0 bases, with 19 bases between them. CDR3 sequence: CATGQSTISSYNSPLHF. In DNA, the CDR3 is TGCGCCACCGGACAGAGCACAATAAGCTCCTATAATTCACCCCTCCACTTT.

This clone was recorded only once. The gene calls are TRBV6-1 and TRBJ2-7, with a weak D call TRBD1 (6 bases). Per germline, CDR1 MNHNS and CDR2 SASEGT. This CDR3 is 14 amino acids long. V gave up 0 bases and J gave up 0 bases, with 6 bases separating them. The CDR3 nucleotides are TGTGCCAGCAGTGAAGCGGACAGCTCCTACGAGCAGTACTTC. Its translation: CASSEADSSYEQYF.

V and J are TRBV11-3 and TRBJ2-1; TRBD1 agrees at 7 bases. The CDR3 covers 14 residues. J lost 0 bases, V lost 7 bases, and 3 bases had no gene match. In germline, CDR1 is SGHNT, CDR2 YENEEA. The CDR3 sequence: CASNRDSSYNEQFF. The CDR3 nucleotides read TGTGCCAGCAACCGGGACAGCTCCTACAATGAGCAGTTCTTC.

The chain links TRBV12-3 or TRBV12-4 to TRBJ2-7; 7 nucleotides agree with TRBD2. The trim removed 5 bases at V and 3 bases at J, leaving 1 base unmatched. The CDR3 is 12 residues long. The DNA for the CDR3 is TGTGCCAGCAGTAGGGAGGGCTACGAGCAGTACTTC. Amino acid sequence: CASSREGYEQYF.

This sequence joins TRBV5-1 and TRBJ2-1; the D is unclear. This CDR3 contains 15 residues. V dropped 0 bases and J dropped 4 bases, with 11 bases sitting between them. The germline gives CDR1 SGHRS, CDR2 YFSETQ. CDR3 loop: CASSLGSDKYNEQFF. Written as DNA, the CDR3 is TGCGCCAGCAGCTTGGGGAGCGACAAATACAATGAGCAGTTCTTC.

J is TRBJ1-2 and V is TRBV7-2; perhaps TRBD1 as D (5 bases). The length of the CDR3 is 14 residues. Germline-derived CDR1 and CDR2 are SGHTA and FQGNSA. The ends were cut back, 6 bases at V and 3 bases at J, with 14 bases in the middle. The CDR3 is CASRAGRGDYGYTF. The DNA for the CDR3 is TGTGCCAGCAGGGCCGGAAGAGGGGACTATGGCTACACCTTC.

The chain combines TRBV18 with TRBJ1-4; D remains ambiguous. Germline assignment: CDR1 KGHSH and CDR2 LQKENI. The CDR3 totals 15 residues. V gave up 2 bases and J gave up 3 bases, with 10 bases separating them. For the CDR3, the DNA is TGTGCCAGCTCACCAGAGGTGGGAGCTAATGAAAAACTGTTTTTT. Translation gives CASSPEVGANEKLFF.

The rearrangement uses TRBV5-6 and TRBJ1-6, with D possibly being TRBD1 (5 bases). Germline CDR1 SGHDT, CDR2 YYEEEE. This CDR3 has 15 residues. The V and J ends lost 0 bases and 7 bases respectively, with 11 bases between them. Here the CDR3 DNA reads TGTGCCAGCAGCTTGGAGGCCAGGGAAAATTCACCCCTCCACTTT. Translating it yields CASSLEARENSPLHF.

The V and J genes are TRBV23-1 and TRBJ2-7; no clear D gene. TRBV23-1 belongs to the ORF category, with a function that is uncertain. Trimming pared 2 bases from V and 5 bases from J, leaving 4 bases between. The CDR3 consists of 11 residues. The CDR3 region is CASSQTDEQYF. CDR3 DNA sequence: TGCGCCAGCAGTCAAACCGACGAGCAGTACTTC.

This clone was seen a handful of times. V gene TRBV28 combines with J gene TRBJ2-3, with a weak D call TRBD2 (5 bases). CDR3 size: 13 residues. Germline CDR1 MDHEN, CDR2 SYDVKM. V gave up 6 bases and J gave up 4 bases, with 11 bases separating them. The CDR3 DNA sequence: TGTGCCAGCAGCCGGGGTCCCTCAGATACGCAGTATTTT. Translating gives CASSRGPSDTQYF. The variable domain in full, completed from reference TRBV28 and TRBJ2-3, reads DVKVTQSSRYLVKRTGEKVFLECVQDMDHENMFWYRQDPGLGLRLIYFSYDVKMKEKGDIPEGYSVSREKKERFSLILESASTNQTSMYLCASSRGPSDTQYFGPGTRLTVL.

About this clone itself: Different DNA sequences within this sample yield the same CDR3. The V call is TRBV15, the J call TRBJ1-4; TRBD1 matches at 10 bases. Trimming cost V 5 bases and J 5 bases; bases outside gene matches: 2. CDR1 and CDR2 from the germline V gene are LNHNV and YYDKDF (reference sequence). The CDR3 is 14 amino acids. The CDR3 DNA sequence: TGTGCCACCAGCCGGGGACAGGGGAATGAAAAACTGTTTTTT. Protein: CATSRGQGNEKLFF.

The chain is built from TRBV11-2 and TRBJ2-1, with D possibly matching TRBD2 (5 bases). This CDR3 region has 16 residues. Trimming took off 5 bases at V and 4 bases at J, with 18 bases between the two ends. Germline assignment: CDR1 SGHAT and CDR2 FQNNGV. Written as DNA, the CDR3 is TGTGCCAGCAGCCTAGGGAGCCTGGCGGGTTACAATGAGCAGTTCTTC. Its translation is CASSLGSLAGYNEQFF. Using reference TRBV11-2 and TRBJ2-1 for the parts outside the CDR3, the full variable domain is EAGVAQSPRYKIIEKRQSVAFWCNPISGHATLYWYQQILGQGPKLLIQFQNNGVVDDSQLPKDRFSAERLKGVDSTLKIQPAKLEDSAVYLCASSLGSLAGYNEQFFGPGTRLTVL.

This rearrangement joins TRBV5-8 to TRBJ1-2; D call uncertain. Deletions cut 5 bases from V and 7 bases from J, with 15 bases between. Germline assignment: CDR1 SGHTS and CDR2 YDEGEE. CDR3 length: 13 residues. The CDR3 DNA reads as TGTGCCAGCAGATTTGGCATAGGGTTTGGCTACACCTTC. Protein sequence: CASRFGIGFGYTF.

CDR3 nucleotide sequence: TGCAGCGTTGGGTCAGGGGGGGACGAGCAGTACTTC. It encodes CSVGSGGDEQYF. The rearrangement joins TRBV29-1 to TRBJ2-7, with D perhaps being TRBD1 or TRBD2 (7 bases each). The ends were cut back, 4 bases at V and 5 bases at J, with 12 bases in the middle. Germline V gene sequence: CDR1 SQVTM, CDR2 ANQGSEA. This CDR3 has 12 residues.

This rearrangement joins TRBV7-8 to TRBJ1-2, with 9 bases identical to TRBD1. The CDR3 is 12 amino acids. Germline CDR1 is SGHVS and CDR2 is FQNEAQ. Trimming cost V 5 bases and J 6 bases; bases outside gene matches: 1. CDR3 sequence: CASSRDRDGYTF. CDR3 sequence (DNA): TGTGCCAGCAGCCGGGACAGGGATGGCTACACCTTC.

This sequence joins TRBV7-9 and TRBJ1-5, with 10 bases identical to TRBD1. Germline V gene sequence: CDR1 SEHNR, CDR2 FQNEAQ (reference sequence). Trimming took 0 bases from V and 12 from J; bases not matched to a gene: 5. The CDR3 is 14 residues long. The CDR3 DNA reads TGTGCCAGCAGCTTAGCTGGGGACAGGGGCGTCCAGCATTTT. Protein product: CASSLAGDRGVQHF.

The chain couples TRBV12-1 to TRBJ2-7; TRBD1 reflects the table's D call only, with no check against the DNA. TRBV12-1 is flagged as a pseudogene. The CDR3 spans 12 residues. The CDR3 here is CASSHGQSEQYF. In DNA form, the CDR3 reads TGTGCCAGCAGCCACGGACAGTCAGAGCAGTACTTC.

This clone has just one count. This chain joins TRBV19 and TRBJ2-7; 8 bases fit TRBD2. CDR1 is LNHDA, CDR2 SQIVND, per germline (reference sequence). The CDR3 consists of 13 residues. Trimming removed 4 bases from V and 6 bases from J; junction bases left unmatched: 5. The CDR3 nucleotides read TGTGCCAGTAGTAAGGGACTAGTTTCCGAGCAGTACTTC. Translating it yields CASSKGLVSEQYF.

V gene TRBV5-1 combines with J gene TRBJ1-1, with TRBD1 identical over 7 bases. In germline, CDR1 is SGHRS, CDR2 YFSETQ. The CDR3 loop spans 16 amino acids. J was trimmed by 7 bases and V by 0 bases; bases with no gene match: 12. Here the CDR3 DNA reads TGCGCCAGCAGCTTGGAGGGACAGCAAGTGGCGTATGAAGCTTTCTTT. Amino acids: CASSLEGQQVAYEAFF.

The J gene is TRBJ1-5, the V gene TRBV7-8; possibly TRBD1 for D (6 bases). The V and J ends lost 4 bases and 3 bases respectively, with 10 bases between them. The germline CDR1 and CDR2 sequences are SGHVS and FQNEAQ. The CDR3 runs to 14 residues. The CDR3: CASSSTGSNQPQHF. DNA of the CDR3: TGTGCCAGCAGCTCCACAGGGTCCAATCAGCCCCAGCATTTT.

V usage is TRBV19 and J usage is TRBJ2-1; no definite D call. From germline, CDR1 is LNHDA and CDR2 SQIVND (reference sequence). With 0 bases removed from V and 6 bases from J, the gap between germline ends came to 9 bases. The CDR3 loop spans 14 amino acids. CDR3 in amino acids: CASSIDPLSNEQFF. The CDR3 DNA follows: TGTGCCAGTAGTATAGACCCCCTTTCCAATGAGCAGTTCTTC.

This chain uses TRBV7-2 with TRBJ2-7; 7 bases are a match to TRBD2. The CDR3 runs 14 residues. J gave up 6 bases and V 1 base, and 6 bases lay outside the gene matches. Germline V lookup: CDR1 SGHTA, CDR2 FQGNSA. The chain's CDR3 is CASSLEAGRGEQYF. The CDR3 nucleotides are TGTGCCAGCAGCTTAGAGGCGGGGAGGGGCGAGCAGTACTTC. Filled out from reference TRBV7-2 and TRBJ2-7, the complete variable domain reads GAGVSQSPSNKVTEKGKDVELRCDPISGHTALYWYRQSLGQGLEFLIYFQGNSAPDKSGLPSDRFSAERTGGSVSTLTIQRTQQEDSAVYLCASSLEAGRGEQYFGPGTRLTVT.

In DNA form, the CDR3 reads TGTGCCAGCAGTTTAATCAGCAATCAGCCCCAGCATTTT. Translating it yields CASSLISNQPQHF. The chain uses TRBV12-3 or TRBV12-4 and TRBJ1-5; D unclear. Trimming took 2 bases from V and 1 from J, leaving 3 bases between them. This CDR3 region has 13 residues.

The rearrangement links TRBV7-2 to TRBJ2-7, with TRBD1 as a possible D gene (8 bases). The CDR3 contains 13 residues. Germline V gene sequence: CDR1 SGHTA, CDR2 FQGNSA. Deletions cut 7 bases from V and 10 bases from J, with 20 bases between. The CDR3 nucleotides are TGTGCCAGCAACCCTAACAGGGGGGGTTTTCAGTACTTC. Translation gives CASNPNRGGFQYF.

This sequence joins TRBV4-1 and TRBJ1-5, with TRBD1 as a possible D gene (5 bases). The CDR3 runs to 15 residues. Trimming shortened V by 0 bases and J by 3 bases, and 9 bases separated the two germline ends. CDR1 is MGHRA, CDR2 YSYEKL, per germline. The CDR3 nucleotides are TGCGCCAGCAGCCAAGAAGGGGTCCCCAATCAGCCCCAGCATTTT. This sequence encodes CASSQEGVPNQPQHF.

This rearrangement joins TRBV7-9 to TRBJ2-7; a weak D match, TRBD1 (7 bases). V was shortened by 4 bases and J by 3 bases, with 16 bases between the two germline ends. The germline V gene encodes CDR1 SEHNR and CDR2 FQNEAQ (reference sequence). This CDR3 region has 15 residues. The CDR3 sequence is CASSSQGGFYYEQYF. DNA of the CDR3: TGTGCCAGCAGCTCGCAGGGGGGTTTTTACTACGAGCAGTACTTC.

The chain joins TRBV7-3 to TRBJ2-3; a weak D match, TRBD2 (6 bases). CDR1 and CDR2 (germline): SGHTA, FQGTGA. This CDR3 has 14 amino acids. The ends were cut back, 3 bases at V and 0 bases at J, with 7 bases in the middle. DNA of the CDR3: TGTGCCAGCAGCTTGGCGGGGAGCACAGATACGCAGTATTTT. Translating it yields CASSLAGSTDTQYF.

This chain's CDR3 is CASSLGGTAKNIQYF. The CDR3 DNA sequence: TGTGCCAGCAGCTTAGGGGGGACGGCCAAAAACATTCAGTACTTC. This chain joins TRBV11-1 and TRBJ2-4; perhaps D is TRBD1 or TRBD2 (5 bases each). Germline V gives CDR1 SGHAT, CDR2 FQDESV (reference sequence). Trimming cost V 1 base and J 1 base, with 8 bases left between them. This CDR3 spans 15 amino acids.